Following are 13 T cell receptor beta chains from one sample sequenced in a study of metastatic and nonmetastatic thyroid tumors. Every patient was untreated before thyroid surgery. TCRdb re-called clones via MiXCR from the PCR reads. The sample shows around 16,000 clones, around a third of them seen only once. The sample consisted of tumor tissue. Receptor source: a male donor with papillary thyroid cancer or a benign thyroid nodule (not recorded which). Some clones in this sample may be carry-over from other donors' samples.

Remarks on this clone: A read error may produce the germline difference seen at one junction end. The rearrangement links TRBV9 to TRBJ2-7, with 10 bases aligning to TRBD1. CDR3 length: 15 residues. In germline, CDR1 is SGDLS, CDR2 YYNGEE. In DNA form, the CDR3 reads TGTGACAGCAGCCAAGGGGGACAGGGGCCCTACGCGCAGTACTTC. Amino acid sequence: CDSSQGGQGPYAQYF.

This chain links TRBV30 with TRBJ1-6; possibly TRBD1 for D (5 bases). This CDR3 has 12 amino acids. Germline V gene sequence: CDR1 GTSNPN, CDR2 SVGIG (reference sequence). The chain's CDR3 is CARTEGNSPLHF. In nucleotides, the CDR3 is TGTGCTCGGACCGAGGGGAATTCACCCCTCCACTTT.

This clone has only a few counts. The CDR3 sequence: CASSSLNRGNHEQYF. Written as DNA, the CDR3 is TGTGCCAGCAGTTCTCTGAACAGGGGAAACCACGAGCAGTACTTC. The chain is built from TRBV27 and TRBJ2-7; 7 bases fit TRBD1. CDR3 length equals 15 residues. Germline CDR1 MNHEY, CDR2 SMNVEV (reference sequence). J lost 5 bases, V lost 4 bases, and 11 bases had no gene match.

This chain joins TRBV5-1 and TRBJ1-1, with no clear D. V was trimmed by 0 bases and J by 1 base, leaving 7 bases between them. The CDR3 runs to 14 residues. CDR1 and CDR2 (germline): SGHRS, YFSETQ. The CDR3 DNA sequence: TGCGCCAGCAGCTTGGCCGGTTGGAACACTGAAGCTTTCTTT. Translated: CASSLAGWNTEAFF.

This clone showed up many times. The chain couples TRBV6-4 to TRBJ2-6; no clear D. Germline CDR1 reads MRHNA; CDR2 reads SNTAGT. The CDR3 covers 14 residues. V was pared by 2 bases and J by 0 bases, with 2 bases between. CDR3 in amino acids: CASSDNSGANVLTF. CDR3 DNA: TGTGCCAGCAGTGACAACTCTGGGGCCAACGTCCTGACTTTC.

This clone appeared a few times. The chain carries TRBV11-1 and TRBJ1-1; TRBD1 matches 7 bases. Trimming took 0 bases from V and 1 from J; bases not matched to a gene: 5. CDR1 and CDR2 from the germline V gene are SGHAT and FQDESV (reference sequence). The CDR3 loop spans 16 amino acids. The CDR3 DNA reads as TGTGCCAGCAGCTTAGCGTCGGGACAGCCGAACACTGAAGCTTTCTTT. Its translation is CASSLASGQPNTEAFF. Based on the CDR3 plus reference TRBV11-1 and TRBJ1-1, the full variable domain is EAEVAQSPRYKITEKSQAVAFWCDPISGHATLYWYRQILGQGPELLVQFQDESVVDDSQLPKDRFSAERLKGVDSTLKIQPAELGDSAMYLCASSLASGQPNTEAFFGQGTRLTVV.

This clone showed up just a few times. The chain combines TRBV28 with TRBJ1-6; D possibly corresponds to TRBD1 (5 bases). This CDR3 contains 16 residues. Per the germline V gene, CDR1 is MDHEN and CDR2 is SYDVKM. V was pared by 5 bases and J by 7 bases, with 18 bases between. The CDR3 DNA follows: TGTGCCAGCAGTCCTACAGGCTGGGCAGGGAATTCACCCCTCCACTTT. Translating it yields CASSPTGWAGNSPLHF.

This clone was counted only a few times. The chain carries TRBV7-9 and TRBJ1-4; D not resolved. The germline gives CDR1 SEHNR, CDR2 FQNEAQ (reference sequence). This CDR3 comprises 12 residues. Trimming took 5 bases from V and 7 from J, leaving 8 bases between them. The CDR3 loop is CASSLTAEKLFF. CDR3 coding DNA: TGTGCCAGCAGCCTGACCGCTGAAAAACTGTTTTTT. The variable domain in full, completed from reference TRBV7-9 and TRBJ1-4, reads DTGVSQNPRHKITKRGQNVTFRCDPISEHNRLYWYRQTLGQGPEFLTYFQNEAQLEKSRLLSDRFSAERPKGSFSTLEIQRTEQGDSAMYLCASSLTAEKLFFGSGTQLSVL.

Of note for this clone: A junction end diverges from the germline sequence, so it may reflect a read error. The chain uses TRBV6-5 and TRBJ1-2; D ambiguous. In germline, CDR1 is MNHEY, CDR2 SVGAGI. CDR3 length: 15 residues. The CDR3: CASIYEAASTQVSTF. DNA for the CDR3: TGTGCCAGCATTTACGAAGCGGCAAGCACCCAAGTCTCCACCTTC.

The chain links TRBV3-1 to TRBJ2-2; D is undetermined. Germline CDR1 and CDR2: LGHDT and YNNKEL (reference sequence). The CDR3 contains 17 residues. V lost 5 bases and J lost 0, with 16 bases in between. The CDR3 coding sequence is TGTGCCAGCAGCAGCCGAAGGAGAGATACGAACACCGGGGAGCTGTTTTTT. This gives the protein CASSSRRRDTNTGELFF. Combining the CDR3 with reference TRBV3-1 and TRBJ2-2 gives the whole variable domain DTAVSQTPKYLVTQMGNDKSIKCEQNLGHDTMYWYKQDSKKFLKIMFSYNNKELIINETVPNRFSPKSPDKAHLNLHINSLELGDSAVYFCASSSRRRDTNTGELFFGEGSRLTVL.

In the case of this clone: One junction end does not reproduce the germline sequence, and a read error may be involved. The gene calls are TRBV10-2 and TRBJ2-1, with TRBD2 matching 8 bases. Germline CDR1 reads WSHSY; CDR2 reads SAAADI. This CDR3 region has 14 residues. This chain's CDR3 is CARTSSGCDNEQLF. In DNA, the CDR3 is TGCGCCAGGACGTCTAGCGGGTGTGACAATGAGCAGCTCTTC.

The rearrangement joins TRBV12-3 or TRBV12-4 to TRBJ2-7; D perhaps matches TRBD1 (5 bases). V lost 2 bases, J lost 0 bases, and 20 bases lay in between. The CDR3 is 18 residues long. The CDR3 sequence: CASSLSSAGWDSSYEQYF. Written as DNA, the CDR3 is TGTGCCAGCAGTTTATCTTCGGCAGGGTGGGATTCCTCCTACGAGCAGTACTTC.

This chain uses TRBV5-1 with TRBJ2-2, with D tentatively TRBD2 (5 bases). The CDR3 runs to 15 residues. Germline CDR1 SGHRS, CDR2 YFSETQ. Trimming pared 0 bases from V and 6 bases from J, leaving 12 bases between. CDR3 in amino acids: CASSLVAGMAGELFF. The CDR3 nucleotides read TGCGCCAGCAGCTTGGTTGCCGGGATGGCCGGGGAGCTGTTTTTT.